This TCR beta chain was sequenced in a study of coeliac disease. Study conclusions and caveats: Unbiased detection of gliadin-specific T cells was judged not feasible with this approach. Active celiac intraepithelial and lamina propria samples had lower TRB and TRG clonality than control samples. Intraepithelial and lamina propria fractions were not highly pure.

This CDR3 is 14 amino acids long. The ends were cut back, 10 bases at V and 0 bases at J, with 13 bases in the middle. CDR1 is LNHDA and CDR2 is SQIVND in the germline V gene (reference sequence). With respect to this clone: What it recognizes is unknown.

Sequenced by immunoSEQ multiplex PCR; TCRdb stores in-frame clones only, minus some. The sample has approximately 2,300 clones, roughly two thirds seen once. One frozen approximately 500,000-cell aliquot per fraction was sequenced. What was sequenced was intraepithelial lymphocytes from the gut. This receptor was identified in a woman in her 70s with celiac disease on a gluten-free diet. The J gene is TRBJ1-3, the V gene TRBV19, with D perhaps matching TRBD1 (5 bases). CDR3 in DNA: TGTGCCACCACTCGACAGCCCTCTGGAAACACCATATATTTT. Encoded protein: CATTRQPSGNTIYF.